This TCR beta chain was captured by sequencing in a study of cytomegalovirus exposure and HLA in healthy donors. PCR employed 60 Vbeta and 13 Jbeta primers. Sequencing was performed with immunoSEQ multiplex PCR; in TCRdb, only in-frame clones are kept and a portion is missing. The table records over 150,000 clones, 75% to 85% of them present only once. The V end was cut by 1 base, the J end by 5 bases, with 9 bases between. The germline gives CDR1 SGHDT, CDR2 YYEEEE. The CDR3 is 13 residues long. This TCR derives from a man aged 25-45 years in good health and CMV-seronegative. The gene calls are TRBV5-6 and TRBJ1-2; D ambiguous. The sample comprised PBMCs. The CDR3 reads CASSLYGSYGYTF. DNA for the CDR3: TGTGCCAGCAGCTTGTATGGTAGTTATGGCTACACCTTC.